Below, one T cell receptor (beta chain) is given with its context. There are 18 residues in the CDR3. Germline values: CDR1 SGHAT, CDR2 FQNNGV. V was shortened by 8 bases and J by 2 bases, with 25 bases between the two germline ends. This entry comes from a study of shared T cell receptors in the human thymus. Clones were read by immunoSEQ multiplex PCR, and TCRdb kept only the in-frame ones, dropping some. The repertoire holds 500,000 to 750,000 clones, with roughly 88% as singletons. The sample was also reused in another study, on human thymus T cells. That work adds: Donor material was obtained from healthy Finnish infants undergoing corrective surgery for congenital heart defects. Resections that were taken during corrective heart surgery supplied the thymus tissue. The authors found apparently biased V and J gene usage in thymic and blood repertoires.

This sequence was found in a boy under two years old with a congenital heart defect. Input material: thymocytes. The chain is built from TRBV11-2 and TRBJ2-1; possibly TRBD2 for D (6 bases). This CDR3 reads CASLRGTGVGGTYNEQFF. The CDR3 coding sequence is TGTGCCAGCCTGCGAGGGACTGGAGTTGGGGGGACCTACAATGAGCAGTTCTTC.